These T cell receptor beta chains were read from a single sample in a study of radiotherapy plus CTLA-4 blockade in lung cancer. Sequenced by immunoSEQ multiplex PCR; TCRdb stores in-frame clones only, minus some. The sample lists 80,000 to 100,000 clones, approximately 78% occurring once. Specimen: peripheral blood, collected from a patient treated with radiotherapy plus ipilimumab. These receptors were obtained from a human donor with non-small cell lung cancer who had a partial response to radiotherapy plus ipilimumab. Both conserved end residues are part of each CDR3.

j_gene,len,v_gene,CDR3aa
TRBJ1-2,21,TRBV18,CASSPLKLGLSGPGANYGYTF
TRBJ1-1,13,TRBV7-8,CASTFSVGTEAFF
TRBJ2-7,13,TRBV29-1,CSAADRGLNEQYF
TRBJ2-3,14,TRBV11-3,CASSAGVRTDTQYF
TRBJ2-5,13,TRBV7-9,CASSLAGAETQYF
TRBJ1-3,16,TRBV28,CASSTTGGESGNTIYF
TRBJ1-2,14,TRBV28,CASSWGRGARGYTF
TRBJ2-3,17,TRBV4-2,CASSQDPRTGITDTQYF
TRBJ2-3,15,TRBV30,CAWSPGTGRTDTQYF
TRBJ1-1,15,TRBV5-1,CASSFGGQERTEAFF
TRBJ2-7,14,TRBV7-9,CASSFGTTPYEQYF